This T cell receptor (beta chain) was retrieved from a study of blood T cell repertoires in COVID-19. Turning to the study itself: Samples of COVID-19 (acute and convalescent) were obtained from the United States, Italy and Spain.

Per the original data handling: By means of reference gene primer amplification, nucleated cell counts were estimated. Assay: immunoSEQ multiplex PCR; the TCRdb copy retains only in-frame clones and omits some. The DNA gave D and trimming, while V, J and clone size come from that table. Of some 280,000 clones listed, around nine tenths are singletons. The CDR3 length is 14 residues. The germline V gene has CDR1 LNHDA and CDR2 SQIVND (reference sequence). V shed 5 bases and J shed 1 base, with 11 bases lying between them. The clonotype was recovered from an older woman with acute or convalescent COVID-19. The chain links TRBV19 to TRBJ1-2; D uncertain. Sequencing was performed on peripheral blood. The CDR3 here is CASSPEGVNYGYTF. The CDR3 DNA sequence: TGTGCCAGTAGTCCCGAGGGAGTTAACTATGGCTACACCTTC.